This T cell receptor beta chain was identified in a study of shared clonotypes between healthy human individuals (dated by TCRdb to about 2020). A note on the overall study: The cohort included a few men and a couple of women between 18 and 49 years of age. Per donor, three plates each were used for CD4 naive and CD4 memory, two for CD8 naive, and one for CD8 memory. The study deeply sequenced blood TCR repertoires of five healthy adults to estimate repertoire size and the extent of clonotype sharing between individuals. Libraries were prepared and TCR repertoires were sequenced by different laboratories using diverse techniques, in order to increase sequencing depth and limit assay-specific biases. Per donor, leukapheresis produced somewhere between about 0.94 and 9.5 billion PBMCs.

Healthy HIV-negative adults with no recently reported acute infections or vaccinations were included as donors. All donors were Caucasian adults living in Nashville, Tennessee, USA. CD4+ T cells were enriched by magnetic negative selection; naive cells were then positively selected on CD45RA, and the negative fraction formed the memory subset. Blood was obtained by leukapheresis, after which PBMCs were separated by Ficoll-Histopaque density gradient centrifugation and cryopreserved in liquid nitrogen vapor phase. Purity and quantity of every magnetically sorted T cell population were checked by analytical flow cytometry. Each sorted fraction had its genomic DNA isolated and then quantified by UV absorbance on a Nanodrop 2000c. A distance of 8 bases separates the germline ends of V and J, which lose 5 bases and 1 base respectively. Reading the germline V gene gives CDR1 SGHTA and CDR2 FQGNSA. The CDR3 covers 14 residues, taking in both the cysteine and the phenylalanine. Of the read, only the CDR3 DNA is kept; its 42 bases are in frame from base 1.

On the study overall, not on this receptor specifically: Because the study included only a small number of donors, the genetic and exposure-history diversity represented was limited. Clonotypes shared by all four sorted-subset donors showed higher generation probabilities than non-shared clonotypes. Larger estimated clonotype richness was generally found for naive subsets than for memory subsets. Pairwise subsampling led to the expectation that sequencing depth would affect the degree of clonotype sharing among donors. Even with the large sequencing depth, rarefaction of the sorted-subset datasets indicated that sequencing was incomplete. When a handful of donors were compared, the shared fraction of clonotypes was 5% to 6.5% for naive CD4, roughly 3.4% for naive CD8, roughly 2.5% for memory CD4, and 0.35% to 0.4% for memory CD8. Only blood was sampled, and tissue TCR repertoires likely differ from those in blood.

About this clone itself: Its antigen is not yet known. Base qualities are not recorded, but no much larger clone differs from it by a single base.

Using the deep immunoSEQ assay, multiplex PCR amplified TCR CDR3 regions from genomic DNA. For each cell subset, the extracted genomic DNA was distributed evenly across all wells of several immunoSEQ 96-well plates, and each plate served as one replicate. Each replicate PCR for sorted subsets received about 220 ng genomic DNA, equal to some 32,000 T cell genomes. Purified libraries were quantified with a Qubit 3.0 fluorometer, sized on a Bioanalyzer 2100, and re-quantified with the KAPA Library Quantification kit. Each immunoSEQ 96-well plate was sequenced on its own single-read 150-cycle Illumina NextSeq 550 flow cell. Under the source paper's analysis protocol: Because the immunoSEQ output included only junctional sequences and no quality scores, the filtering could not be the same as the filtering used for full-length reads. Sequences were annotated with PyIR, a Python wrapper for IgBLAST v1.9, and V/J genes and CDR3 were assigned using IMGT germline references. Any read was removed if the V/J assignment was weak (E-value above 1e-6), the CDR3 was missing, or the read contained stop codons, out-of-frame junctions, or ambiguous translated residues. V3J clonotypes were defined as sequences sharing the same inferred V gene, J gene, and CDR3 amino acid sequence. To compute the percentage overlap between repertoires, the number of shared unique clonotypes was divided by the size of the smaller repertoire. RTK rarefaction, the Chao1 estimator, and Recon v2.1 estimates of unobserved clonotypes were used to assess repertoire richness. Generation probabilities were computed with OLGA for all TCRbeta clonotypes obtained by the gDNA method from a few donors. TCRdb provides this immuneACCESS table in a form limited to in-frame rearrangements. Some clones are lacking; in checked studies, under half of them reflect an unresolved V gene, and why the rest are absent is not known. For V, J and clone size, that table is used; D and trimming come from the DNA. A total of more than 2 million clones appear in this sample, 90% to 96% of them only once. The ten largest make up approximately 0.13% of the sample.

Sequencing was carried out using naive CD4+ T cells sorted from blood. The cell subset or site label, read with the paper, signifies: CD45RA+ positively selected. This chain joins TRBV7-2 to TRBJ2-2, with a tentative D gene TRBD1 over 5 matching bases. This receptor was taken from a man aged 18 to 29 in good health. The nucleotides read TGTGCCAGCAGCCGTCAGGGGAACACCGGGGAGCTGTTTTTT. Translated, this is CASSRQGNTGELFF. Where the CDR3 stops, the reference TRBV7-2 and TRBJ2-2 genes take over; the full variable domain is GAGVSQSPSNKVTEKGKDVELRCDPISGHTALYWYRQSLGQGLEFLIYFQGNSAPDKSGLPSDRFSAERTGGSVSTLTIQRTQQEDSAVYLCASSRQGNTGELFFGEGSRLTVL.